The 17 T cell receptor beta chains below all came from one sample that was sequenced in a study of PD-L1 blockade in urothelial cancer. The method was immunoSEQ multiplex PCR; TCRdb's version includes in-frame clones alone and lacks a portion of them. The data show around 100,000 clones, around 85% seen once. The sequencing here drew on PBMCs, taken around atezolizumab (anti-PD-L1) treatment. Receptors were obtained from a middle-aged man with urothelial cancer.

The V and J genes are TRBV11-2 and TRBJ2-1; 11 nucleotides align to TRBD1. The CDR3 has 15 amino acids. Germline V CDR1 and CDR2: SGHAT, FQNNGV. Trimming cost V 5 bases and J 4 bases; bases outside gene matches: 4. The CDR3 loop is CASSRGQGAYNEQFF. CDR3 DNA sequence: TGTGCCAGCAGCCGAGGACAGGGGGCTTACAATGAGCAGTTCTTC.

The chain links TRBV6-5 to TRBJ1-1; weak D call: TRBD1 (6 bases). The CDR3 has 14 residues. The V and J ends lost 6 bases and 2 bases respectively, with 13 bases between them. CDR1 MNHEY and CDR2 SVGAGI come from the germline V gene. CDR3 sequence (DNA): TGTGCCAGCAGAGGACAGACAACAAACACTGAAGCTTTCTTT. It codes for CASRGQTTNTEAFF.

The V gene is TRBV18, the J gene TRBJ1-3; 9 bases are a match to TRBD1. With 3 bases clipped from V and 2 bases from J, the junction kept 5 bases outside the gene matches. CDR3 length: 16 residues. Germline V gives CDR1 KGHSH, CDR2 LQKENI. CDR3 sequence: CASSPHYRGPGNTIYF. As DNA, the CDR3 is TGTGCCAGCTCACCGCACTACAGGGGGCCTGGAAACACCATATATTTT.

This chain uses TRBV9 with TRBJ2-2; D remains unclear. Looked up from germline, CDR1 is SGDLS and CDR2 is YYNGEE. Trimming pared 5 bases from V and 3 bases from J, leaving 5 bases between. There are 12 residues in the CDR3. The CDR3 DNA sequence: TGTGCCAGCAGTTTATACACCGGGGAGCTGTTTTTT. It translates to CASSLYTGELFF.

The V gene is TRBV27, the J gene TRBJ1-5; D is unclear. V dropped 1 base and J dropped 7 bases, with 20 bases sitting between them. This CDR3 comprises 17 residues. The germline V gene encodes CDR1 MNHEY and CDR2 SMNVEV (reference sequence). CDR3 coding DNA: TGTGCCAGCAGTTTATACCCCTGGCAGGCCGGGAACCAGCCCCAGCATTTT. Amino acid sequence: CASSLYPWQAGNQPQHF.

This chain links TRBV19 with TRBJ2-2, with 8 bases lining up with TRBD1. Looked up from germline, CDR1 is LNHDA and CDR2 is SQIVND (reference sequence). The CDR3 contains 15 residues. The junction had 6 bases not matched to a gene; V was cut back by 6 bases and J by 3 bases. The CDR3 region has the DNA TGTGCCAGTAGCACTACGGACAGGGACACCGGGGAGCTGTTTTTT. It specifies CASSTTDRDTGELFF.

V usage is TRBV5-4 and J usage is TRBJ2-3; 9 positions match TRBD2. Per the germline V gene, CDR1 is SGHNT and CDR2 is YYREEE (reference sequence). CDR3 length equals 16 residues. Trimming at V came to 2 bases and at J to 2 bases, leaving 6 bases not matched to a gene. Here the CDR3 DNA reads TGTGCCAGCAGCTTCGGCGCGGGAGGGATCACAGATACGCAGTATTTT. This translates into CASSFGAGGITDTQYF.

The chain has TRBV6-4 and TRBJ1-4; no clear D. Germline V gives CDR1 MRHNA, CDR2 SNTAGT. CDR3 length: 15 residues. V gave up 5 bases and J gave up 0 bases, with 10 bases separating them. The CDR3 protein is CASSSYRSTNEKLFF. In DNA, the CDR3 is TGTGCCAGCAGTTCCTACAGATCAACTAATGAAAAACTGTTTTTT.

The chain links TRBV5-6 to TRBJ1-2; weak D call: TRBD1 (6 bases). Trimming removed 4 bases at V and 2 bases at J, with 9 bases between. This CDR3 comprises 13 residues. Germline V lookup: CDR1 SGHDT, CDR2 YYEEEE. CDR3 region: CASSGDTNYGYTF. Written as DNA, the CDR3 is TGTGCCAGCAGCGGGGACACCAACTATGGCTACACCTTC.

The chain is built from TRBV7-2 and TRBJ2-1; D gene ambiguous. CDR3 length: 13 residues. From germline, CDR1 is SGHTA and CDR2 FQGNSA. V was trimmed by 5 bases and J by 5 bases, leaving 10 bases between them. The CDR3 here is CASSRPANNEQFF. The DNA of the CDR3 is TGTGCCAGCAGCCGCCCCGCGAACAATGAGCAGTTCTTC.

The chain employs TRBV9 and TRBJ2-2; tentative D call: TRBD2 (7 bases). The CDR3 has 18 residues. The V end lost 1 base, the J end lost 0 bases, and 16 bases lay between the germline ends. From germline, CDR1 is SGDLS and CDR2 YYNGEE. This CDR3 reads CASSVRGGVGTNTGELFF. CDR3 DNA: TGTGCCAGCAGCGTAAGAGGGGGGGTGGGGACGAACACCGGGGAGCTGTTTTTT.

The genes are TRBV7-9 and TRBJ2-5; weak D call: TRBD2 (6 bases). CDR1 and CDR2 (germline): SEHNR, FQNEAQ (reference sequence). The CDR3 consists of 17 residues. Trimming took 6 bases from V and 5 from J, leaving 25 bases between them. CDR3 sequence: CASRPGENRLSTETQYF. CDR3 coding DNA: TGTGCCAGCAGGCCGGGGGAGAATCGGCTATCTACGGAGACCCAGTACTTC.

V gene TRBV5-4 combines with J gene TRBJ1-6, with D uncertain. The CDR3 runs to 16 residues. With 0 bases removed from V and 7 bases from J, the gap between germline ends came to 14 bases. Germline loops: CDR1 SGHNT, CDR2 YYREEE (reference sequence). Here the CDR3 reads CASSLGYPTGNSPLHF. The CDR3 DNA reads as TGTGCCAGCAGCTTGGGGTACCCGACGGGGAATTCACCCCTCCACTTT. The full variable domain, its missing parts supplied by reference TRBV5-4 and TRBJ1-6, is ETGVTQSPTHLIKTRGQQVTLRCSSQSGHNTVSWYQQALGQGPQFIFQYYREEENGRGNFPPRFSGLQFPNYSSELNVNALELDDSALYLCASSLGYPTGNSPLHFGNGTRLTVT.

The chain carries TRBV5-4 and TRBJ1-2; no clear D gene. Trimming shortened V by 0 bases and J by 5 bases, and 8 bases separated the two germline ends. CDR3 length equals 13 residues. Germline V CDR1 and CDR2: SGHNT, YYREEE (reference sequence). Here the CDR3 DNA reads TGTGCCAGCAGCTTGGACACTACTTATGGCTACACCTTC. The encoded protein is CASSLDTTYGYTF.

This rearrangement joins TRBV7-8 to TRBJ2-2; TRBD2 aligns across 7 bases. Germline V gives CDR1 SGHVS, CDR2 FQNEAQ. V lost 2 bases, J lost 4 bases, and 7 bases stayed unmatched. This CDR3 region has 16 residues. The CDR3 DNA reads TGTGCCAGCAGCTTACGGCGGGAGTTCTTCACCGGGGAGCTGTTTTTT. Translated: CASSLRREFFTGELFF.

The genes are TRBV5-6 and TRBJ2-7; TRBD1 matches 7 bases. CDR1 and CDR2 from the germline V gene are SGHDT and YYEEEE. The CDR3 has 14 amino acids. V shed 0 bases and J 4 bases; nucleotides not matched to a gene: 4. CDR3 in DNA: TGTGCCAGCAGCTTGGGGGACAGTATTTACGAGCAGTACTTC. Translation gives CASSLGDSIYEQYF.

The genes are TRBV28 and TRBJ2-7; D is possibly TRBD2 (5 bases). V lost 3 bases and J lost 4, with 16 bases in between. Per the germline V gene, CDR1 is MDHEN and CDR2 is SYDVKM. There are 15 residues in the CDR3. CDR3 coding DNA: TGTGCCAGCAGTTTCCCCCCCTTGGGAGTTTACGAGCAGTACTTC. Translated, it gives CASSFPPLGVYEQYF.